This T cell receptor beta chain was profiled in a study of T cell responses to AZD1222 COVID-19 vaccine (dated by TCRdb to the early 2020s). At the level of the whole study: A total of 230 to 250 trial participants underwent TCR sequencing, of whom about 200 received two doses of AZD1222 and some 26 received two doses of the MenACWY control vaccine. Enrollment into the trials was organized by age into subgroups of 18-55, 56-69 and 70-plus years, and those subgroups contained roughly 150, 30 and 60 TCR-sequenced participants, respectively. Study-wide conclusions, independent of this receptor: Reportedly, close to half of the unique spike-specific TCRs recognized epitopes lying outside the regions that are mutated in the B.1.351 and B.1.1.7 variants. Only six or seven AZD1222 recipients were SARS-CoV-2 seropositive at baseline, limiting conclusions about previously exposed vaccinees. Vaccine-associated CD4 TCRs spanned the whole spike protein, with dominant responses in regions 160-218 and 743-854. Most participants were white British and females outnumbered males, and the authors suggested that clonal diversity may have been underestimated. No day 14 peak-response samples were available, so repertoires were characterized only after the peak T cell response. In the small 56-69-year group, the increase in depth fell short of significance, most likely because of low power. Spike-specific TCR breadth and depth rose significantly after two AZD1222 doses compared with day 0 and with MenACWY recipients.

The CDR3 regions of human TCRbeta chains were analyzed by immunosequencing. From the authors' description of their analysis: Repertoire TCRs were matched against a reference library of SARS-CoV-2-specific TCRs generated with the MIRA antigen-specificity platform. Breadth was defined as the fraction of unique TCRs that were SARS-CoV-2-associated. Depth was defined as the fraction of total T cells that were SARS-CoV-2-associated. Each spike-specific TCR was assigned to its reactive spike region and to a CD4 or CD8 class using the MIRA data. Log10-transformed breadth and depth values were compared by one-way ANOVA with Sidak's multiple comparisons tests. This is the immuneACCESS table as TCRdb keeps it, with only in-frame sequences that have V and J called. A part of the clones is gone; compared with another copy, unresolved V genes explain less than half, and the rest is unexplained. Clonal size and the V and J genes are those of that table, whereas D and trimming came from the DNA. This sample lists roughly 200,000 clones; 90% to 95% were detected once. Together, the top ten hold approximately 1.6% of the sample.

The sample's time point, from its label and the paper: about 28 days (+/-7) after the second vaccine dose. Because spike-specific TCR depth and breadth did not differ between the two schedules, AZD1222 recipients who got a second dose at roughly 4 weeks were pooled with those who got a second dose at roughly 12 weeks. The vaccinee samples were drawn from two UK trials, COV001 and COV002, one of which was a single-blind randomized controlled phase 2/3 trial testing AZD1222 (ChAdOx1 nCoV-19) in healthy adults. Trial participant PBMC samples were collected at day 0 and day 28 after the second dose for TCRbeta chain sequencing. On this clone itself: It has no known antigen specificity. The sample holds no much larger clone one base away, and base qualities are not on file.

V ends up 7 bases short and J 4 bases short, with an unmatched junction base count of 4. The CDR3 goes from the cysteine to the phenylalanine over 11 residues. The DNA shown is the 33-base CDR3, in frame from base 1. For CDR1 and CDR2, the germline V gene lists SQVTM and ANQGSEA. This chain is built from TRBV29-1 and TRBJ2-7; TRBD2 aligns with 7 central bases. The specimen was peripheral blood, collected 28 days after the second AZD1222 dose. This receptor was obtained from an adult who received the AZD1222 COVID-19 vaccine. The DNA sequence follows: TGCAGCGCGTCCGGGGGGTACGAGCAGTACTTC. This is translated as CSASGGYEQYF.